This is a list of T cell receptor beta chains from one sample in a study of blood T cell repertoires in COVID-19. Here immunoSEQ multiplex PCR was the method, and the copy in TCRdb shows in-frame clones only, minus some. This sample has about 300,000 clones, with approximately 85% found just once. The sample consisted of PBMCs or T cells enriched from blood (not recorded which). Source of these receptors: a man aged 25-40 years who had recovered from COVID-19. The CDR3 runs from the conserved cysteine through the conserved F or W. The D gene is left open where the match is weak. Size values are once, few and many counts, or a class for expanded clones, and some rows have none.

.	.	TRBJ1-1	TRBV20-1	CSVLRRTEAFF	TGCAGTGTCCTCCGGCGGACTGAAGCTTTCTTT
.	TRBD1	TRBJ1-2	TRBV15	CATNTGTGGTGGGYTF	TGTGCCACCAACACCGGGACAGGGGGTACGGGGGGTGGCTACACCTTC
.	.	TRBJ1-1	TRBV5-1	CASSYTGLETEAFF	TGCGCCAGCAGCTATACGGGACTGGAGACTGAAGCTTTCTTT
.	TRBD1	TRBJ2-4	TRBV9	CASRTRQGRIQYF	TGTGCCAGCAGGACCCGACAGGGCCGCATTCAGTACTTC
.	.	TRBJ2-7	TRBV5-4	CASSLTYNQNYEQYF	TGTGCCAGCAGCCTCACATATAATCAGAATTACGAGCAGTACTTC
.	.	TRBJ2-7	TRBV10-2	CASSASSYEQYF	TGCGCCAGCAGCGCGAGCTCCTACGAGCAGTACTTC
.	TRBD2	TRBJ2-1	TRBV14	CASSQESAGDYYNEQFF	TGTGCCAGCAGCCAAGAAAGCGCGGGGGACTACTACAATGAGCAGTTCTTC
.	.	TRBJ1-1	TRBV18	CASSPSGATEAFF	TGTGCCAGCTCACCGTCGGGAGCCACTGAAGCTTTCTTT
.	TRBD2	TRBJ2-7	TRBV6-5	CASSYSTSGGDGEQYF	TGTGCCAGCAGTTACTCGACTAGCGGGGGGGACGGGGAGCAGTACTTC
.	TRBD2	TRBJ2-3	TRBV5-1	CASSQDQRGSTDTQYF	TGCGCCAGCAGCCAGGACCAGCGGGGGAGCACAGATACGCAGTATTTT
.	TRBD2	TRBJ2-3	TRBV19	CASSPRGEDTQYF	TGTGCCAGTAGTCCGCGGGGGGAAGATACGCAGTATTTT
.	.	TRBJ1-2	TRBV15	CATSRVLTVYGYTF	TGTGCCACCAGCAGAGTTTTGACAGTCTATGGCTACACCTTC
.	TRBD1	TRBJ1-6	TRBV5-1	CASSLGQGGNSPLHF	TGCGCCAGCAGCTTGGGACAGGGAGGTAATTCACCCCTCCACTTT
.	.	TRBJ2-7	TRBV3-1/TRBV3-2	CASSQYHILRETRSYEQYF	TGTGCCAGCAGCCAGTACCACATATTGCGAGAGACTCGATCCTACGAGCAGTACTTC
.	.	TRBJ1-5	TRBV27	CASSLGGFLRGPDQPQHF	TGTGCCAGCAGTTTAGGGGGGTTTTTGCGGGGCCCCGATCAGCCCCAGCATTTT
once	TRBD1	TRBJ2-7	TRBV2	CASWGQGVYEQYF	TGTGCCAGCTGGGGACAGGGGGTCTACGAGCAGTACTTC
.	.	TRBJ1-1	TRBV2	CASSGTANTEAFF	TGTGCCAGCAGTGGGACAGCGAACACTGAAGCTTTCTTT
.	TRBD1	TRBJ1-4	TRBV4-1	CASSRDRANEKLFF	TGCGCCAGCAGCCGCGACAGGGCTAATGAAAAACTGTTTTTT
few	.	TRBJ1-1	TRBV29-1	CSELNREAFF	TGCAGCGAACTCAACAGGGAAGCTTTCTTT
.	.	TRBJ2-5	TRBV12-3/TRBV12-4	CASSSLLETQYF	TGTGCCAGCAGTTCACTCCTAGAGACCCAGTACTTC
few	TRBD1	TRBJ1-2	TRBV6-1	CASTHGQGAFTF	TGTGCCAGCACCCACGGGCAGGGGGCATTCACCTTC
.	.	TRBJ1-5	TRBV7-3	CASSHNRAGDNNQPQHF	TGTGCCAGCAGCCATAATAGGGCAGGGGATAACAATCAGCCCCAGCATTTT
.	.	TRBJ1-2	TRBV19	CASKIHREFDGYTF	TGTGCCAGTAAGATACACAGGGAGTTTGATGGCTACACCTTC
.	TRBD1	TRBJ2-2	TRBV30	CACIGSEQGYTGELFF	TGTGCCTGCATAGGATCGGAACAGGGGTATACCGGGGAGCTGTTTTTT
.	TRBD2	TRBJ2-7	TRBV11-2	CASSGLAGKNEQYF	TGTGCCAGCAGCGGACTAGCGGGGAAGAACGAGCAGTACTTC
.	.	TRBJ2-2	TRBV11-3	CASSLRFPGELFF	TGTGCCAGCAGCCTCCGTTTCCCCGGGGAGCTGTTTTTT
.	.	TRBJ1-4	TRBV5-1	CASSQVTNEKLFF	TGCGCCAGCAGCCAGGTGACTAATGAAAAACTGTTTTTT
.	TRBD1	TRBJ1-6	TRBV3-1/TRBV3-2	CASSPPGTGGSPLHF	TGTGCCAGCAGCCCTCCCGGGACAGGGGGTTCACCCCTCCACTTT
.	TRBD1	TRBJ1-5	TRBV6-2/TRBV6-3	CASSSPGTGFWQPQHF	TGTGCCAGCAGTTCCCCGGGGACAGGGTTTTGGCAGCCCCAGCATTTT
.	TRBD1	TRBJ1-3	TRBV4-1	CASSQVLGGGTGNTIYF	TGCGCCAGCAGCCAAGTATTAGGGGGCGGAACTGGAAACACCATATATTTT
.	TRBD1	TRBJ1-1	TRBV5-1	CASSRTGTGAVDSEAFF	TGCGCCAGCAGCCGGACTGGGACAGGGGCTGTGGACTCTGAAGCTTTCTTT
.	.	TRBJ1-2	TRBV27	CASSSGRGYTF	TGTGCCAGCAGTTCAGGTCGGGGCTACACCTTC
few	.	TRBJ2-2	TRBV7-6	CASREQGAGTGELFF	TGTGCCAGCAGAGAACAGGGAGCAGGAACCGGGGAGCTGTTTTTT
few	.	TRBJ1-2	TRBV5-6	CASSRWITGFYGYTF	TGTGCCAGCAGCCGATGGATAACAGGATTCTATGGCTACACCTTC
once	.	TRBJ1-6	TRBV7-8	CASSKGPTRDSPLHF	TGTGCCAGCAGCAAAGGCCCAACTCGGGATTCACCCCTCCACTTT
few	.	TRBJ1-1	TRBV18	CASSPVGGGTEAFF	TGTGCCAGCTCACCCGTAGGGGGGGGCACTGAAGCTTTCTTT
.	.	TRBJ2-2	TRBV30	CAWSVGPGELFF	TGTGCCTGGAGTGTGGGGCCCGGGGAGCTGTTTTTT
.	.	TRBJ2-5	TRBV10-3	CAISVGIARVGQETQYF	TGTGCCATCAGTGTAGGGATTGCCAGGGTAGGCCAAGAGACCCAGTACTTC
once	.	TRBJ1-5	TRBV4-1	CASSQGGWGNGNQPQHF	TGCGCCAGCAGCCAAGGAGGGTGGGGAAACGGGAATCAGCCCCAGCATTTT
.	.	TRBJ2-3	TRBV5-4	CASSLNRLELGGTQYF	TGTGCCAGCAGCTTAAATCGCCTGGAGCTAGGGGGTACGCAGTATTTT
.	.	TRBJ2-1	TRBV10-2	CASSDPWGGGNEQFF	TGCGCCAGCAGTGACCCCTGGGGGGGCGGTAATGAGCAGTTCTTC
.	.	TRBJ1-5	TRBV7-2	CASSYSSVGNQPQHF	TGTGCCAGCAGCTACTCCAGCGTAGGCAATCAGCCCCAGCATTTT
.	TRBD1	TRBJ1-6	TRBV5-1	CASSLGGQGGSPLHF	TGCGCCAGCAGCTTAGGAGGACAGGGTGGTTCACCCCTCCACTTT
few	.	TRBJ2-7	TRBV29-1	CSVEVRAYEQYF	TGCAGCGTTGAGGTCAGGGCCTACGAGCAGTACTTC
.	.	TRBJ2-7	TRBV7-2	CASSLGASSSYEQYF	TGTGCCAGCAGCTTAGGGGCTAGCTCCTCCTACGAGCAGTACTTC